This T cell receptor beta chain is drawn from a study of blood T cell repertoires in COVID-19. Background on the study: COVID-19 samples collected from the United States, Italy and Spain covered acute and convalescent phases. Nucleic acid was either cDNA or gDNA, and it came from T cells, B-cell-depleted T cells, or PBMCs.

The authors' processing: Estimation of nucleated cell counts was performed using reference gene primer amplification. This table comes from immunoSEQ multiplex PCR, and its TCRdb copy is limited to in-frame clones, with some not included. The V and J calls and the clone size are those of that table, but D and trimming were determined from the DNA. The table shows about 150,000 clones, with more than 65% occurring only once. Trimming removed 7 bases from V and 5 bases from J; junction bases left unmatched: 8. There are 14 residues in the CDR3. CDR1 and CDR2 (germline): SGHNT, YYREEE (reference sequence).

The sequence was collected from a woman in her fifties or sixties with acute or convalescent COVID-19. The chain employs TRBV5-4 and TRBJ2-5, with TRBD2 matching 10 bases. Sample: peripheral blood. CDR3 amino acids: CASSRTSGHETQYF. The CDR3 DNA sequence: TGTGCCAGCTCAAGGACTAGCGGCCACGAGACCCAGTACTTC.